These T cell receptor beta chains were read from a single sample in a study of blood T cell repertoires in COVID-19. TCRdb keeps only in-frame clones here, not all; method: immunoSEQ multiplex PCR. The data show approximately 230,000 clones, 65% to 90% seen once. Sequenced: peripheral blood. Receptors were obtained from a woman aged 80 or older with active or convalescent COVID-19. Each CDR3 is given with its conserved first and last residue. D genes are given only for firm matches. The listing skips clone size in some rows; elsewhere it reads once, few, many or a size class.

DNA | CDR3 | J | V | size | D
TGTGCCAGTAGTCCAGGACAAGGAAATACTAATCAGCCCCAGCATTTT | CASSPGQGNTNQPQHF | TRBJ1-5 | TRBV19 | - | -
TGCAGCGTTGAAGTGGCAGATACTACCGCTCAGTACTTC | CSVEVADTTAQYF | TRBJ2-5 | TRBV29-1 | few | -
TGTGCCAGCAGCTTAGAACAGGGGGGCCTCGGCTACACCTTC | CASSLEQGGLGYTF | TRBJ1-2 | TRBV11-2 | once | TRBD1
TGTGCCTGGAGATTACCGGGACTAGCGTACAATGAGCAGTTCTTC | CAWRLPGLAYNEQFF | TRBJ2-1 | TRBV30 | once | TRBD2
TGCGCCAGCAGCTTGAGGACAGGGGGCACTGAAGCTTTCTTT | CASSLRTGGTEAFF | TRBJ1-1 | TRBV5-1 | - | TRBD1
TGTGCCAGCAGCTTAGACCGGGTGGAGAATTCACCCCTCCACTTT | CASSLDRVENSPLHF | TRBJ1-6 | TRBV11-2 | - | -
TGTGCCAGCAGTGACTGGGGAGGCTCGAACTATGGCTACACCTTC | CASSDWGGSNYGYTF | TRBJ1-2 | TRBV6-4 | - | -
TGTGCCAGCAGAGCCACCTTTGGGGCGAATTCACCCCTCCACTTT | CASRATFGANSPLHF | TRBJ1-6 | TRBV6-5 | once | -
TGCGCCAGCAGCCCAAGACTAGCGGGGGGGCCCGACGCAGATACGCAGTATTTT | CASSPRLAGGPDADTQYF | TRBJ2-3 | TRBV4-1 | - | TRBD2
TGTGCCAGTTCCTTGGGGACAGGGATAGATTCACCCCTCCACTTT | CASSLGTGIDSPLHF | TRBJ1-6 | TRBV19 | - | TRBD1
TGCGCCAGCAGCTTGGGTCTGACTAGCGGGAGTGTTAGCACAGATACGCAGTATTTT | CASSLGLTSGSVSTDTQYF | TRBJ2-3 | TRBV5-1 | - | TRBD2
TGTGCCTGGACGGGACAGATGTTCTCCTACGAGCAGTACTTC | CAWTGQMFSYEQYF | TRBJ2-7 | TRBV30 | - | TRBD1
TGTGCCAGCAGCTTGCAGGGGTCCTCTAACTATGGCTACACCTTC | CASSLQGSSNYGYTF | TRBJ1-2 | TRBV5-4 | - | -
TGTGCCACCAGCAGAGGTGGACAGATCTATGGCTACACCTTC | CATSRGGQIYGYTF | TRBJ1-2 | TRBV15 | - | -
TGTGCCAGCAGCTCGACTAGCGGGCAGTACAATGAGCAGTTCTTC | CASSSTSGQYNEQFF | TRBJ2-1 | TRBV7-2 | few | TRBD2
TGTGCCAGCAGCTCCCAGGGGGTTGAGCAGTACTTC | CASSSQGVEQYF | TRBJ2-7 | TRBV11-2 | - | TRBD1
TGTGCCAGCCTCCCTGCGGGAGGTCTAATGTACGAGCAGTACTTC | CASLPAGGLMYEQYF | TRBJ2-7 | TRBV27 | - | TRBD2
TGTGCCTCCTGGGGACAGCACCCGTCAGATACGCAGTATTTT | CASWGQHPSDTQYF | TRBJ2-3 | TRBV10-3 | - | TRBD1
TGTGCCAGCAGTTTTAACAGGGCAATCGAGCAGTACTTC | CASSFNRAIEQYF | TRBJ2-7 | TRBV12-3/TRBV12-4 | - | -
TGTGCCAGCAGTACCCGCGAGATTAGAGGTGGCTACACCTTC | CASSTREIRGGYTF | TRBJ1-2 | TRBV6-2/TRBV6-3 | - | -
TGTGCCAGCAGCACGGGACTCCAGAACACTGAAGCTTTCTTT | CASSTGLQNTEAFF | TRBJ1-1 | TRBV11-2 | once | -
TGTGCCAGTAGTACCATCAGCGGGGAGCTGTTTTTT | CASSTISGELFF | TRBJ2-2 | TRBV19 | - | -
TGTGCCAGCAGCTTGATGAGGGTAGAGTCACCCCTCCACTTT | CASSLMRVESPLHF | TRBJ1-6 | TRBV5-5 | few | -
TGTGCCAGCAGCTTCGCTGGAGGGACTGAAGCTTTCTTT | CASSFAGGTEAFF | TRBJ1-1 | TRBV7-9 | - | -
TGCGCCAGCAGTGAGGACAGGGGAGGGACCACAGATACGCAGTATTTT | CASSEDRGGTTDTQYF | TRBJ2-3 | TRBV10-1 | - | -
TGTGCCAGCAGCGGGTTTCGGGAGAATTCACCCCTCCACTTT | CASSGFRENSPLHF | TRBJ1-6 | TRBV5-5 | - | -
TGTGCCAGCAGCCGTATCCTAGCGGGGGGCCATACAGCCAAAAACATTCAGTACTTC | CASSRILAGGHTAKNIQYF | TRBJ2-4 | TRBV7-2 | - | TRBD2
TGCGCCAGCACCCAGGGGCGGTCGGAGAGCTCCTACAATGAGCAGTTCTTC | CASTQGRSESSYNEQFF | TRBJ2-1 | TRBV5-1 | - | -
TGTGCCAGCAGTGAAGGGACTATTTACAATGAGCAGTTCTTC | CASSEGTIYNEQFF | TRBJ2-1 | TRBV2 | - | -
TGCGCCAGCAGTCAACAGGGGGCCTACACTGAAGCTTTCTTT | CASSQQGAYTEAFF | TRBJ1-1 | TRBV5-1 | - | TRBD1
TGTGCCAGCAGTGAACCAGGGTCTGGAAACACCATATATTTT | CASSEPGSGNTIYF | TRBJ1-3 | TRBV25-1 | - | -
TGTGCCAGCAGCCAAGGGACAGGGACGCCTTTCTTT | CASSQGTGTPFF | TRBJ1-1 | TRBV13 | - | TRBD1
TGTGCCACCCAGCTAGCGGGAGGGCCTGGGCAGTACTTC | CATQLAGGPGQYF | TRBJ2-7 | TRBV10-3 | - | TRBD2
TGTGCCACCAGCAGAGAACAGGGGGGGACCGGGGAGCTGTTTTTT | CATSREQGGTGELFF | TRBJ2-2 | TRBV15 | - | -
TGTGCCACCAGTGACCCGGGGGGAAGAGGGGGCCAAGAGACCCAGTACTTC | CATSDPGGRGGQETQYF | TRBJ2-5 | TRBV24-1 | - | -
TGTGCCAGCAGTGACTCTAGGACAGGGGGCAATGAGCAGTTCTTC | CASSDSRTGGNEQFF | TRBJ2-1 | TRBV6-4 | - | TRBD1
TGCAGTTCCAGGTACTATGGCTACACCTTC | CSSRYYGYTF | TRBJ1-2 | TRBV20-1 | - | -
TGTGCCAGCAGCTTAGGAGGGACAGGGGGAACCTACGAGCAGTACTTC | CASSLGGTGGTYEQYF | TRBJ2-7 | TRBV7-6 | - | TRBD1
TGTGCCACCAGTGACCGAACAGGGTTAGGCTACGAGCAGTACTTC | CATSDRTGLGYEQYF | TRBJ2-7 | TRBV24-1 | - | -
TGCGCCAGCAGCTATGGACAGGGTGGGCGAAAACTGTTTTTT | CASSYGQGGRKLFF | TRBJ1-4 | TRBV5-1 | - | TRBD1
TGTGCCAGCAGCCAAGGACAGGGGGCACGGTCACCCCTCCACTTT | CASSQGQGARSPLHF | TRBJ1-6 | TRBV3-1/TRBV3-2 | - | TRBD1
TGTGCCAGCAGCTTAGCGGGGGCCGTAAGATCACCCCTCCACTTT | CASSLAGAVRSPLHF | TRBJ1-6 | TRBV7-2 | - | -
TGCGCCAGCAGCTGGGAGACAGGGACTAATGAAAAACTGTTTTTT | CASSWETGTNEKLFF | TRBJ1-4 | TRBV5-1 | - | TRBD1
TGTGCCAGCAGGATGCGGGGAGGGCAGCCCCAGCATTTT | CASRMRGGQPQHF | TRBJ1-5 | TRBV12-3/TRBV12-4 | once | -